This T cell receptor beta chain was profiled in a study of cytomegalovirus exposure and HLA in healthy donors. The CDR3 is 14 residues long. V was clipped by 4 bases and J by 1 base, with 10 bases between them. Germline CDR1 and CDR2: ENHRY and SYGVKD. Primers included in the PCR were 60 Vbeta and 13 Jbeta primers. The repertoire was sequenced with immunoSEQ multiplex PCR; TCRdb's copy has only in-frame clones and lacks some. The sample includes approximately 140,000 clones, 88% of them seen just once. The chain couples TRBV10-3 to TRBJ2-5; a weak D match, TRBD1 (6 bases). Material: PBMCs. This receptor was obtained from a middle-aged woman in good health and CMV-seronegative. This chain's CDR3 is CAISARGIQETQYF. DNA for the CDR3: TGTGCCATCAGTGCCAGGGGTATCCAAGAGACCCAGTACTTC.